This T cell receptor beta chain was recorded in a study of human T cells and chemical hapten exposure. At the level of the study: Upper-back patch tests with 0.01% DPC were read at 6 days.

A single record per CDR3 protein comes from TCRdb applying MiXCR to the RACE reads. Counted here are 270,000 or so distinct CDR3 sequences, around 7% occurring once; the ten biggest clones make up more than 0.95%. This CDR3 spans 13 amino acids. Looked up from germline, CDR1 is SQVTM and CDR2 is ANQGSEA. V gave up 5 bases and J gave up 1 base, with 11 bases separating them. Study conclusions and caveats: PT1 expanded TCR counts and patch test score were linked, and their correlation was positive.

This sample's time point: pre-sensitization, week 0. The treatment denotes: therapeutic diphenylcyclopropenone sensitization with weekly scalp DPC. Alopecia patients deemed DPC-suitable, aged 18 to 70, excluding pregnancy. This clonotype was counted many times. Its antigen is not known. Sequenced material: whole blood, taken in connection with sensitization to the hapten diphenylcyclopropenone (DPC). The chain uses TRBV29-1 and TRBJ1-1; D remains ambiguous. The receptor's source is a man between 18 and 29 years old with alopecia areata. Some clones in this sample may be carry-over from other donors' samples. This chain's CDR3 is CSVRKIENTEAFF. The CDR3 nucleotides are TGCAGCGTTCGAAAGATAGAGAACACTGAAGCTTTCTTT.